Presented here are 10 T cell receptor beta chains from one specimen sequenced in a study of blood T cell repertoires in COVID-19. TCRdb keeps only in-frame clones here, not all; method: immunoSEQ multiplex PCR. The sample lists 150,000 to 200,000 clones; 88% were seen once. The sequenced sample consisted of PBMCs or T cells enriched from blood (not recorded which). These receptors originate from a woman under 30 who had recovered from COVID-19.

There are a few counts of this clone. The chain is built from TRBV7-9 and TRBJ1-1; weak D call: TRBD1 (6 bases). V lost 11 bases and J lost 4, with 17 bases in between. The CDR3 totals 13 residues. The germline V gene has CDR1 SEHNR and CDR2 FQNEAQ (reference sequence). The CDR3 DNA follows: TGTGCCTACACGGCGGGGGCGCCCACTGAAGCTTTCTTT. Protein sequence: CAYTAGAPTEAFF.

The V gene is TRBV18, the J gene TRBJ2-3; TRBD2 might be the D (6 bases). Trimming shortened V by 5 bases and J by 0 bases, and 12 bases separated the two germline ends. This CDR3 has 15 residues. CDR1 is KGHSH, CDR2 LQKENI, per germline. CDR3 loop: CASSSGLLSTDTQYF. CDR3 DNA: TGTGCCAGCTCATCGGGACTCCTAAGCACAGATACGCAGTATTTT.

The rearrangement links TRBV10-2 to TRBJ1-3; D perhaps matches TRBD1 (6 bases). The CDR3 covers 15 residues. Trimming removed 4 bases from V and 0 bases from J, with 10 bases in between. Germline CDR1 is WSHSY and CDR2 is SAAADI. The CDR3 protein is CASSVNRDSGNTIYF. The CDR3 DNA reads as TGCGCCAGCAGTGTGAACAGGGACTCTGGAAACACCATATATTTT.

The rearrangement joins TRBV2 to TRBJ2-5; D is uncertain. The V and J ends lost 6 bases and 2 bases respectively, with 13 bases between them. Germline CDR1 and CDR2: SNHLY and FYNNEI. The CDR3 is 14 residues long. The CDR3 nucleotides are TGTGCCAGCAGCCACCGGGTTGAGCAAGAGACCCAGTACTTC. Amino acid sequence: CASSHRVEQETQYF.

The chain is built from TRBV6-5 and TRBJ2-2, with D perhaps matching TRBD1 (6 bases). V lost 6 bases to trimming and J lost 0 bases, with 11 bases between them. Germline V gene lookup returns CDR1 MNHEY and CDR2 SVGAGI. CDR3 length equals 15 residues. For the CDR3, the DNA is TGTGCCAGCAGCCCCGGGACATCGAACACCGGGGAGCTGTTTTTT. Translation: CASSPGTSNTGELFF.

The chain recombines TRBV6-5 with TRBJ1-6; 7 bases are a match to TRBD1. In germline, CDR1 is MNHEY, CDR2 SVGAGI. The CDR3 is made up of 14 amino acids. J lost 5 bases, V lost 8 bases, and 6 bases had no gene match. The DNA of the CDR3 is TGTGCCAGCCACCTACAGGGGAATAATTCACCCCTCCACTTT. This gives the protein CASHLQGNNSPLHF.

The chain is built from TRBV28 and TRBJ1-3; TRBD1 matches 7 bases. The CDR3 is 15 amino acids. Unmatched junction bases numbered 9, after V lost 8 bases and J lost 2 bases. From germline, CDR1 is MDHEN and CDR2 SYDVKM. The CDR3, as DNA: TGTGCCAGCGCCCCACCAGGGGGGCCTGGAAACACCATATATTTT. It yields the protein CASAPPGGPGNTIYF.

The chain carries TRBV6-5 and TRBJ1-2; TRBD1 might be the D (6 bases). This CDR3 has 16 residues. Looked up from germline, CDR1 is MNHEY and CDR2 is SVGAGI. V shed 0 bases and J shed 5 bases, with 16 bases lying between them. For the CDR3, the DNA is TGTGCCAGCAGTTACTCGATCACAGGGCACGCATATGGCTACACCTTC. Protein: CASSYSITGHAYGYTF.

Notes on this clone: Different DNA sequences within this sample yield the same CDR3. The CDR3 loop is CASSLGQGSSPLHF. The CDR3 bases are TGTGCCAGCAGCCTGGGACAGGGGAGTTCACCCCTCCACTTT. The V gene is TRBV5-4, the J gene TRBJ1-6, with 10 bases that match TRBD1. The CDR3 is 14 amino acids. Germline CDR1 reads SGHNT; CDR2 reads YYREEE (reference sequence). The J segment lost 9 bases and the V segment lost 4 bases, leaving 4 bases of the junction unmatched. Drawing the rest from reference TRBV5-4 and TRBJ1-6, the complete variable domain is ETGVTQSPTHLIKTRGQQVTLRCSSQSGHNTVSWYQQALGQGPQFIFQYYREEENGRGNFPPRFSGLQFPNYSSELNVNALELDDSALYLCASSLGQGSSPLHFGNGTRLTVT.

This clone was picked up a small number of times. The V gene is TRBV5-1, the J gene TRBJ2-7, with 9 nucleotides matching TRBD2. The CDR3 is 15 residues long. Germline trimming cut 0 bases from V and 2 bases from J; bases unmatched to any gene: 3. Per the germline V gene, CDR1 is SGHRS and CDR2 is YFSETQ. This chain's CDR3 is CASSLDSGSPYEQYF. As DNA, the CDR3 is TGCGCCAGCAGCTTGGATAGCGGGAGCCCCTACGAGCAGTACTTC.